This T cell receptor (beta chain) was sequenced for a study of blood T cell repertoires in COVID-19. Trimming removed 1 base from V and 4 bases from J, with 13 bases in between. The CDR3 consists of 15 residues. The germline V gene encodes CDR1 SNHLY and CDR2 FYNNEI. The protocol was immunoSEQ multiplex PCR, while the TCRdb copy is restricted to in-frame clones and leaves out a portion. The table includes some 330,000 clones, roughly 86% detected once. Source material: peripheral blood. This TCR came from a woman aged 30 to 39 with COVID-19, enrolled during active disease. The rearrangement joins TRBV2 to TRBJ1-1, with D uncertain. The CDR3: CASSEVGRSGTEAFF. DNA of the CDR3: TGTGCCAGCAGTGAAGTTGGGAGGTCCGGCACTGAAGCTTTCTTT.